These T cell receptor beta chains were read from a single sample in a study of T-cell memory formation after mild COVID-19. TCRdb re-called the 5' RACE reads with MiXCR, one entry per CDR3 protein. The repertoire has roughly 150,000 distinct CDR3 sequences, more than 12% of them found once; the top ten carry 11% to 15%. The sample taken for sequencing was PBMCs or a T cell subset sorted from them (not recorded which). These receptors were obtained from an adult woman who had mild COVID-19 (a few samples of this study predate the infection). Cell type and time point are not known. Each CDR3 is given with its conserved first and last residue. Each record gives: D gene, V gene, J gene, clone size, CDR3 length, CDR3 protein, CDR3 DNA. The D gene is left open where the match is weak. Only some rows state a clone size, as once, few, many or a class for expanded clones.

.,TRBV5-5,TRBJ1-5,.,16,CASSSGQPGGYQPQHF,TGTGCCAGCAGCTCTGGACAGCCAGGAGGGTATCAGCCCCAGCATTTT
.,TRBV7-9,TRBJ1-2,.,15,CASRTLLGINYGYTF,TGTGCCAGCAGAACGTTATTAGGAATTAACTATGGCTACACCTTC
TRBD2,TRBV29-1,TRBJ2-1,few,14,CSVRGLAGGGEQFF,TGCAGCGTTAGGGGACTAGCGGGAGGGGGTGAGCAGTTCTTC
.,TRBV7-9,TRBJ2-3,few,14,CASSLAMGTDTQYF,TGTGCCAGCAGCTTAGCGATGGGCACAGATACGCAGTATTTT
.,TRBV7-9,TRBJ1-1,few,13,CASIPQMNTEAFF,TGTGCCAGCATTCCACAGATGAACACTGAAGCTTTCTTT
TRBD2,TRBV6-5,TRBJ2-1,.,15,CASGYRAGGNNEQFF,TGTGCCAGCGGCTACCGGGCGGGGGGAAACAATGAGCAGTTCTTC
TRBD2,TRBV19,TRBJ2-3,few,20,CASTPGLAGAYTDSTDTQYF,TGTGCCAGTACCCCCGGACTAGCGGGGGCCTACACGGATAGCACAGATACGCAGTATTTT
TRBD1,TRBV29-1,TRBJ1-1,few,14,CSVRRDRAVAEAFF,TGCAGCGTCCGACGGGACAGGGCGGTCGCTGAAGCTTTCTTT
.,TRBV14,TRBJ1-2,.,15,CASSPVTGISYGYTF,TGTGCCAGCAGCCCTGTCACAGGGATCTCTTATGGCTACACCTTC
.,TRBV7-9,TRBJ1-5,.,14,CASSLSISNQPQHF,TGTGCCAGCAGCTTATCTATAAGCAATCAGCCCCAGCATTTT
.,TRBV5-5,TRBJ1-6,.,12,CASSFSNSPLHF,TGTGCCAGCAGCTTTAGTAATTCACCCCTCCACTTT
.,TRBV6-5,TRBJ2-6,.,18,CASSPSGNTDSGANVLTF,TGTGCCAGCAGCCCCTCGGGAAATACAGACTCTGGGGCCAACGTCCTGACTTTC